These T cell receptor beta chains were read from a single sample in a study of cytomegalovirus exposure and HLA in healthy donors. Measured with immunoSEQ multiplex PCR; TCRdb has only the in-frame clones, and not every one. Of roughly 100,000 clones listed, 80% to 90% are singletons. The sequenced material came from PBMCs. The receptor set was obtained from a man aged 30-40 years in good health and CMV-seropositive. CDR3s include the opening cysteine and the closing phenylalanine or tryptophan. The order of the fields is clone size, J gene, V gene, D gene, CDR3 protein, CDR3 DNA. The D gene is left open where the match is weak. The size of a clone is reported for some rows only, either as once, few or many, or as a class for expanded clones.

abundance: .; j_gene: TRBJ2-1; v_gene: TRBV10-2; d_gene: .; CDR3aa: CASSESGGAKAFF; CDR3nt: TGCGCCAGCAGTGAGTCTGGGGGGGCCAAGGCGTTCTTC
abundance: .; j_gene: TRBJ2-1; v_gene: TRBV5-1; d_gene: TRBD1; CDR3aa: CASSTTSYPRQGANEQFF; CDR3nt: TGCGCCAGCAGCACAACTTCCTACCCGAGACAGGGGGCCAATGAGCAGTTCTTC
abundance: .; j_gene: TRBJ2-7; v_gene: TRBV28; d_gene: TRBD1; CDR3aa: CASSFIRGQGSQLFYEQYF; CDR3nt: TGTGCCAGCAGCTTCATTAGGGGACAGGGGTCCCAACTTTTCTACGAGCAGTACTTC
abundance: .; j_gene: TRBJ1-2; v_gene: TRBV30; d_gene: .; CDR3aa: CAWRAEDREGYTF; CDR3nt: TGTGCCTGGAGAGCCGAAGATCGTGAGGGCTACACCTTC
abundance: .; j_gene: TRBJ2-1; v_gene: TRBV19; d_gene: .; CDR3aa: CASSPSLGHEQFF; CDR3nt: TGTGCCAGTAGTCCCTCCCTAGGTCATGAGCAGTTCTTC
abundance: .; j_gene: TRBJ2-2; v_gene: TRBV2; d_gene: .; CDR3aa: CASSSNTYTGELFF; CDR3nt: TGTGCCAGCAGTAGTAACACCTACACCGGGGAGCTGTTTTTT
abundance: .; j_gene: TRBJ2-1; v_gene: TRBV11-2; d_gene: TRBD2; CDR3aa: CASSPGTSVYNEQFF; CDR3nt: TGTGCCAGCAGCCCCGGGACTAGCGTCTACAATGAGCAGTTCTTC
abundance: .; j_gene: TRBJ2-7; v_gene: TRBV6-5; d_gene: TRBD1; CDR3aa: CASSSPGQGTYEQYF; CDR3nt: TGTGCCAGCAGTTCGCCGGGACAGGGGACCTACGAGCAGTACTTC
abundance: .; j_gene: TRBJ1-3; v_gene: TRBV5-6; d_gene: .; CDR3aa: CASSLGPDFSGNTIYF; CDR3nt: TGTGCCAGTAGCTTGGGACCGGACTTCTCTGGAAACACCATATATTTT
abundance: .; j_gene: TRBJ1-1; v_gene: TRBV6-5; d_gene: TRBD1; CDR3aa: CASSRQGTATEAFF; CDR3nt: TGTGCCAGCAGCCGACAGGGTACGGCCACTGAAGCTTTCTTT
abundance: .; j_gene: TRBJ2-7; v_gene: TRBV5-6; d_gene: TRBD2; CDR3aa: CASSFGRAESYEQYF; CDR3nt: TGTGCCAGCAGCTTTGGGAGGGCCGAATCCTACGAGCAGTACTTC
abundance: .; j_gene: TRBJ2-2; v_gene: TRBV18; d_gene: .; CDR3aa: CASSPGTYTGELFF; CDR3nt: TGTGCCAGCTCACCGGGGACATACACCGGGGAGCTGTTTTTT
abundance: .; j_gene: TRBJ1-1; v_gene: TRBV5-1; d_gene: .; CDR3aa: CASSLAAGNTEAFF; CDR3nt: TGCGCCAGCAGCTTGGCTGCCGGGAACACTGAAGCTTTCTTT
abundance: .; j_gene: TRBJ2-1; v_gene: TRBV5-1; d_gene: .; CDR3aa: CASHEAGNEQFF; CDR3nt: TGCGCCAGCCACGAAGCCGGCAATGAGCAGTTCTTC
abundance: .; j_gene: TRBJ2-7; v_gene: TRBV2; d_gene: TRBD2; CDR3aa: CASTPLAGGFYEQYF; CDR3nt: TGTGCCAGCACCCCACTAGCGGGGGGATTCTACGAGCAGTACTTC
abundance: .; j_gene: TRBJ1-3; v_gene: TRBV6-6; d_gene: TRBD1; CDR3aa: CASSLRQGNSGNTIYF; CDR3nt: TGTGCCAGCAGTTTAAGACAGGGAAACTCTGGAAACACCATATATTTT
abundance: .; j_gene: TRBJ2-7; v_gene: TRBV27; d_gene: TRBD2; CDR3aa: CASSHGLANEQYF; CDR3nt: TGTGCCAGCAGTCATGGACTAGCAAACGAGCAGTACTTC
abundance: .; j_gene: TRBJ2-1; v_gene: TRBV7-9; d_gene: .; CDR3aa: CASSLRGSSYNEQFF; CDR3nt: TGTGCCAGCAGCTTGAGGGGGAGCTCCTACAATGAGCAGTTCTTC
abundance: .; j_gene: TRBJ2-7; v_gene: TRBV28; d_gene: .; CDR3aa: CASTSSYEQYF; CDR3nt: TGTGCCAGCACCAGCTCCTACGAGCAGTACTTC
abundance: .; j_gene: TRBJ1-5; v_gene: TRBV5-8; d_gene: .; CDR3aa: CASSADKGNQPQHF; CDR3nt: TGTGCCAGCAGCGCGGACAAGGGGAATCAGCCCCAGCATTTT
abundance: once; j_gene: TRBJ2-1; v_gene: TRBV27; d_gene: TRBD2; CDR3aa: CASSLGLAYYNEQFF; CDR3nt: TGTGCCAGCAGCTTAGGACTAGCGTACTACAATGAGCAGTTCTTC
abundance: .; j_gene: TRBJ2-1; v_gene: TRBV29-1; d_gene: TRBD1; CDR3aa: CSVEIRRGPRNEQFF; CDR3nt: TGCAGCGTTGAGATTCGAAGGGGGCCACGTAATGAGCAGTTCTTC
abundance: .; j_gene: TRBJ2-6; v_gene: TRBV13; d_gene: TRBD2; CDR3aa: CASRLSALGPGGPGANVLTF; CDR3nt: TGTGCCAGCAGATTAAGTGCTCTGGGCCCGGGGGGACCTGGGGCCAACGTCCTGACTTTC
abundance: .; j_gene: TRBJ1-2; v_gene: TRBV18; d_gene: TRBD1; CDR3aa: CASSPGQTNYGYTF; CDR3nt: TGTGCCAGCTCACCGGGACAGACAAACTATGGCTACACCTTC
abundance: .; j_gene: TRBJ1-4; v_gene: TRBV11-2; d_gene: TRBD1; CDR3aa: CASSSLQGTNEKLFF; CDR3nt: TGTGCCAGCAGCTCGTTACAGGGGACTAATGAAAAACTGTTTTTT
abundance: .; j_gene: TRBJ1-5; v_gene: TRBV2; d_gene: .; CDR3aa: CASVGGAGDNQPQHF; CDR3nt: TGTGCCAGTGTGGGGGGGGCGGGTGACAATCAGCCCCAGCATTTT
abundance: few; j_gene: TRBJ1-5; v_gene: TRBV5-6; d_gene: .; CDR3aa: CASSLSGGGNQPQHF; CDR3nt: TGTGCCAGCAGCTTGTCGGGAGGAGGCAATCAGCCCCAGCATTTT
abundance: .; j_gene: TRBJ1-5; v_gene: TRBV19; d_gene: TRBD1; CDR3aa: CASRRQGPSPQHF; CDR3nt: TGTGCCAGTAGAAGACAGGGACCTTCGCCCCAGCATTTT
abundance: .; j_gene: TRBJ2-5; v_gene: TRBV27; d_gene: TRBD1; CDR3aa: CVSSTRTGGGETQYF; CDR3nt: TGTGTCAGCAGTACACGGACAGGGGGCGGAGAGACCCAGTACTTC
abundance: .; j_gene: TRBJ2-7; v_gene: TRBV6-5; d_gene: .; CDR3aa: CASSYGYPGAEQYF; CDR3nt: TGTGCCAGCAGTTACGGATACCCAGGTGCCGAGCAGTACTTC
abundance: .; j_gene: TRBJ2-7; v_gene: TRBV27; d_gene: TRBD1; CDR3aa: CASSLDGTGYTYEQYF; CDR3nt: TGTGCCAGCAGTCTAGACGGGACAGGTTATACCTACGAGCAGTACTTC
abundance: .; j_gene: TRBJ2-6; v_gene: TRBV28; d_gene: TRBD2; CDR3aa: CASSSRTSGSSGANVLTF; CDR3nt: TGTGCCAGCAGCTCACGGACTAGCGGGAGCTCTGGGGCCAACGTCCTGACTTTC
abundance: .; j_gene: TRBJ2-3; v_gene: TRBV27; d_gene: .; CDR3aa: CASRDLASTDTQYF; CDR3nt: TGTGCCAGCAGAGATCTAGCGAGCACAGATACGCAGTATTTT
abundance: .; j_gene: TRBJ2-1; v_gene: TRBV15; d_gene: .; CDR3aa: CATSREGEVNEQFF; CDR3nt: TGTGCCACCAGCAGAGAAGGGGAGGTCAATGAGCAGTTCTTC
abundance: .; j_gene: TRBJ2-5; v_gene: TRBV28; d_gene: .; CDR3aa: CASSLWGVLETQYF; CDR3nt: TGTGCCAGCAGTTTATGGGGCGTTCTGGAGACCCAGTACTTC
abundance: .; j_gene: TRBJ2-7; v_gene: TRBV11-2; d_gene: TRBD1; CDR3aa: CASSTWTGGHEQYF; CDR3nt: TGTGCCAGCAGCACCTGGACAGGGGGGCACGAGCAGTACTTC
abundance: .; j_gene: TRBJ2-1; v_gene: TRBV13; d_gene: TRBD2; CDR3aa: CASSLGPASGSYNEQFF; CDR3nt: TGTGCCAGCAGCTTAGGCCCGGCTAGCGGGAGCTACAATGAGCAGTTCTTC
abundance: few; j_gene: TRBJ2-5; v_gene: TRBV7-8; d_gene: TRBD2; CDR3aa: CASSNGGAGGETQYF; CDR3nt: TGTGCCAGCAGCAACGGGGGAGCGGGAGGCGAGACCCAGTACTTC
abundance: .; j_gene: TRBJ1-1; v_gene: TRBV19; d_gene: .; CDR3aa: CASSTTEVNTEAFF; CDR3nt: TGTGCCAGTAGCACGACAGAAGTGAACACTGAAGCTTTCTTT
abundance: .; j_gene: TRBJ2-7; v_gene: TRBV19; d_gene: .; CDR3aa: CASSIGGKSYEQYF; CDR3nt: TGTGCCAGTAGTATTGGGGGGAAATCCTACGAGCAGTACTTC
abundance: .; j_gene: TRBJ1-3; v_gene: TRBV6-5; d_gene: TRBD1; CDR3aa: CASSYGDRGLGNTIYF; CDR3nt: TGTGCCAGCAGTTACGGGGACAGGGGGCTAGGAAACACCATATATTTT
abundance: .; j_gene: TRBJ2-3; v_gene: TRBV5-1; d_gene: TRBD1; CDR3aa: CASRTGRSPSTDTQYF; CDR3nt: TGCGCCAGCAGGACAGGGCGGTCCCCCAGCACAGATACGCAGTATTTT
abundance: .; j_gene: TRBJ2-3; v_gene: TRBV5-8; d_gene: TRBD1; CDR3aa: CASSPRQGGTDTQYF; CDR3nt: TGTGCCAGCAGCCCCCGACAGGGGGGCACAGATACGCAGTATTTT
abundance: .; j_gene: TRBJ2-5; v_gene: TRBV11-2; d_gene: TRBD1; CDR3aa: CASSLVIGQGVKTQYF; CDR3nt: TGTGCCAGCAGCTTAGTGATAGGGCAGGGGGTAAAGACCCAGTACTTC
abundance: .; j_gene: TRBJ1-4; v_gene: TRBV27; d_gene: .; CDR3aa: CASSFQGPPDNEKLFF; CDR3nt: TGTGCCAGCAGTTTCCAGGGGCCACCCGACAATGAAAAACTGTTTTTT
abundance: .; j_gene: TRBJ2-2; v_gene: TRBV29-1; d_gene: .; CDR3aa: CSVRDTGELFF; CDR3nt: TGCAGCGTCAGGGATACCGGGGAGCTGTTTTTT
abundance: few; j_gene: TRBJ2-1; v_gene: TRBV5-6; d_gene: .; CDR3aa: CASSLLETEQFF; CDR3nt: TGTGCCAGCAGCTTATTAGAGACAGAGCAGTTCTTC
abundance: .; j_gene: TRBJ2-7; v_gene: TRBV28; d_gene: .; CDR3aa: CASTFDSSYEQYF; CDR3nt: TGTGCCAGCACCTTTGATAGCTCCTACGAGCAGTACTTC